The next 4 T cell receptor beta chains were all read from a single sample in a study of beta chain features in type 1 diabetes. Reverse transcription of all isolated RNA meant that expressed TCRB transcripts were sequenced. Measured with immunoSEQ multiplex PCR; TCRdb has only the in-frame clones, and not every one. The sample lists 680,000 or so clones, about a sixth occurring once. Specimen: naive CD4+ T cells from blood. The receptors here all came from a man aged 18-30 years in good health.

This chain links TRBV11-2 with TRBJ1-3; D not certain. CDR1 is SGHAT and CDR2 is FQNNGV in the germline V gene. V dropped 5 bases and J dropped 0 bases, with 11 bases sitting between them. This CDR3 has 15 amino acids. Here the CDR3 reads CASSQTPASGNTIYF. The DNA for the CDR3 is TGTGCCAGCAGCCAGACGCCTGCCTCTGGAAACACCATATATTTT.

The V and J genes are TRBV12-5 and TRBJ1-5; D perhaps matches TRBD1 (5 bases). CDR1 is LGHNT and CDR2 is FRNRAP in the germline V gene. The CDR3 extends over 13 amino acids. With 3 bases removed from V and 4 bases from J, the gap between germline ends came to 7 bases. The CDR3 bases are TGTGCTAGTGGTTTCGGGGGGAATCAGCCCCAGCATTTT. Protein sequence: CASGFGGNQPQHF.

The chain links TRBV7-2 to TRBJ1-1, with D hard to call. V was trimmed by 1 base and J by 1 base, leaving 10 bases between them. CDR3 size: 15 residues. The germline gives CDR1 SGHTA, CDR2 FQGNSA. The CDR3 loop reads CASSLVSVPNTEAFF. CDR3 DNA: TGTGCCAGCAGCTTAGTATCAGTGCCGAACACTGAAGCTTTCTTT.

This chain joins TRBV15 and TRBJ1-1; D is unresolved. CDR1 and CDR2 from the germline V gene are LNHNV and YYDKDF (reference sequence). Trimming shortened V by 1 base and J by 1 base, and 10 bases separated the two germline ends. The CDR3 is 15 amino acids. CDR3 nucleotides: TGTGCCACCAGCAGAGTGGTGGGGAGGAACACTGAAGCTTTCTTT. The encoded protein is CATSRVVGRNTEAFF.